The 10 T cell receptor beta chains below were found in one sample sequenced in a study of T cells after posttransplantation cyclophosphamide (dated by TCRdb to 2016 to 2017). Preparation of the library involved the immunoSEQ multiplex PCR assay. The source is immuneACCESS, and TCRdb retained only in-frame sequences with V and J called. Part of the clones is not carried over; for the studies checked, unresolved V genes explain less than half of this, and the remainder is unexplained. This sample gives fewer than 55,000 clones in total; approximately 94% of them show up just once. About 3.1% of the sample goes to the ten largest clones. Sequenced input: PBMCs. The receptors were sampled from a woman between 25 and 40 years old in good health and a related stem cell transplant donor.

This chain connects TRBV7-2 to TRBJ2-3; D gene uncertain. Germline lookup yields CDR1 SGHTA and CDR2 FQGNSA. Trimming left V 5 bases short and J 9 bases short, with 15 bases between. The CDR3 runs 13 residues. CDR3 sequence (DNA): TGTGCCAGCAGCACTCCGAGTAGCCCCACGCAGTATTTT. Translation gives CASSTPSSPTQYF.

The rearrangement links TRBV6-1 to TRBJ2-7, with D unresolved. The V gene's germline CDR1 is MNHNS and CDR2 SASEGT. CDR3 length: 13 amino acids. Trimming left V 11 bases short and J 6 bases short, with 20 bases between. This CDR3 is CAAARGPSSEQYF. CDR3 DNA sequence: TGTGCCGCGGCCCGAGGCCCCTCGAGCGAGCAGTACTTC.

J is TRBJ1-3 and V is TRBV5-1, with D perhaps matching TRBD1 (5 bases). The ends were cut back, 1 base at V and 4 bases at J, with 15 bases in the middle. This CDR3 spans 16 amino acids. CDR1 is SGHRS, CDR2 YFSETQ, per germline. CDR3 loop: CASSLYAGRGGNTIYF. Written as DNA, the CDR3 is TGCGCCAGCAGCTTGTACGCGGGGCGTGGAGGAAACACCATATATTTT.

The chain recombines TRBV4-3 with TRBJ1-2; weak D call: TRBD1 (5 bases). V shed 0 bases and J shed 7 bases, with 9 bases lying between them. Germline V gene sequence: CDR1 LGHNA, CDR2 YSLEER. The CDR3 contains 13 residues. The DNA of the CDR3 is TGCGCCAGCAGCCAAGATTTAGGGGTTGGCTACACCTTC. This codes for CASSQDLGVGYTF.

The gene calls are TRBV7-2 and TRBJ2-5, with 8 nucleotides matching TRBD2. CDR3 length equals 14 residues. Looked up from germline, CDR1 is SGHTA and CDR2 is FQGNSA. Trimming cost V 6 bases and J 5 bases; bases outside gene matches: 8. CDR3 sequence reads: CASRRPGLGETQYF. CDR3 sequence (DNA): TGTGCCAGCAGACGGCCGGGACTAGGCGAGACCCAGTACTTC.

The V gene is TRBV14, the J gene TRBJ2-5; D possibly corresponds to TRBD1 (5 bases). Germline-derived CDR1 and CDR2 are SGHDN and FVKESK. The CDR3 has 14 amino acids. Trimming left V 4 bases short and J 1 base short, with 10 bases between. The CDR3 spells CASSRIQGQETQYF. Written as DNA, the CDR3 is TGTGCCAGCAGCCGAATCCAGGGCCAAGAGACCCAGTACTTC.

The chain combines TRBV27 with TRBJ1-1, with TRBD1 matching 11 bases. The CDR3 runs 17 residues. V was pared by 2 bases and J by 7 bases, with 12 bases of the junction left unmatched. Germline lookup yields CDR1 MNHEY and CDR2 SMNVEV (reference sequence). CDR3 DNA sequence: TGTGCCAGCAGTTTAAGTGGTCGGACAGGGGGCTTGGGTGAAGCTTTCTTT. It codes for CASSLSGRTGGLGEAFF.

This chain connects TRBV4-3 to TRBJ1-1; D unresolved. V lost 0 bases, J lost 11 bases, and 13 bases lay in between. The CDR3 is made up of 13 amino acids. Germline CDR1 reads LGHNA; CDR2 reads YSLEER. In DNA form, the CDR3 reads TGCGCCAGCAGCCAAGATGGTGGGGAGACGGCTTTCTTT. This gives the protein CASSQDGGETAFF.

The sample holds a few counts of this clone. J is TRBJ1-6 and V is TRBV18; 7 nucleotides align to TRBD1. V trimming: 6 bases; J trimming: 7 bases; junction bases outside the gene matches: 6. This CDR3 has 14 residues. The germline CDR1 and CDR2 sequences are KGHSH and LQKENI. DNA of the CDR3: TGTGCCAGCTCGCCCTCGGGACAGAATTCACCCCTCCACTTT. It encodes CASSPSGQNSPLHF.

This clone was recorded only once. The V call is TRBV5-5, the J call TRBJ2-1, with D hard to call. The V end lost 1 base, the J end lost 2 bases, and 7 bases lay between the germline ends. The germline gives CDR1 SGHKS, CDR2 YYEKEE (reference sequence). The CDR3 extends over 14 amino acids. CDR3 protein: CASSLSRAYNEQFF. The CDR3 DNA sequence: TGTGCCAGCAGCTTGAGTCGGGCCTACAATGAGCAGTTCTTC.